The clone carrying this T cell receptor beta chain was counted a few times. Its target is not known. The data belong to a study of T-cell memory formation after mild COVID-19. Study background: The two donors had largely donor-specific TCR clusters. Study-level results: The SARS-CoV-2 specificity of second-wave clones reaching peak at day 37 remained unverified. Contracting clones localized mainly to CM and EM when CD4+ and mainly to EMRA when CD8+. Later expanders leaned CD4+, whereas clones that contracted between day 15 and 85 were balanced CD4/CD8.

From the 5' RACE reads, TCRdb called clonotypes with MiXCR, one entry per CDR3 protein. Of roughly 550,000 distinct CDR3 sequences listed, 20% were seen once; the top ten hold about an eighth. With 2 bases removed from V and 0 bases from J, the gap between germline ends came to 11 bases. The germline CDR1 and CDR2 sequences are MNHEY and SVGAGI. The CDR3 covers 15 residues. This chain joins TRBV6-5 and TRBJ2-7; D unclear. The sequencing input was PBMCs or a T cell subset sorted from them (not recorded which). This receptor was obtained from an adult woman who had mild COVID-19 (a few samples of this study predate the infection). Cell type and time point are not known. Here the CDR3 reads CASSYDGGSSYEQYF. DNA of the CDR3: TGTGCCAGCAGTTACGATGGCGGCTCCTCCTACGAGCAGTACTTC.